These 16 T cell receptor beta chains originate from one sample sequenced in a study of cytomegalovirus exposure and HLA in healthy donors. The protocol was immunoSEQ multiplex PCR, while the TCRdb copy is restricted to in-frame clones and leaves out a portion. The table lists some 120,000 clones, roughly 89% of them singletons. Specimen: PBMCs. These TCRs come from a woman under 30 in good health and CMV-seronegative.

The rearrangement uses TRBV7-9 and TRBJ2-5; 9 nucleotides agree with TRBD1. CDR3 length equals 15 residues. After removal of 5 bases from V and 5 bases from J, the junction contained 9 bases not matched to a gene. Per germline, CDR1 SEHNR and CDR2 FQNEAQ (reference sequence). The CDR3: CASSEGQGAWETQYF. In DNA, the CDR3 is TGTGCCAGCAGCGAGGGACAGGGAGCCTGGGAGACCCAGTACTTC. The full variable domain, its missing parts supplied by reference TRBV7-9 and TRBJ2-5, is DTGVSQNPRHKITKRGQNVTFRCDPISEHNRLYWYRQTLGQGPEFLTYFQNEAQLEKSRLLSDRFSAERPKGSFSTLEIQRTEQGDSAMYLCASSEGQGAWETQYFGPGTRLLVL.

Written as DNA, the CDR3 is TGTGCCCAAAAGGCGGACAAAGCTTTCTTT. Translating gives CAQKADKAFF. The chain uses TRBV30 and TRBJ1-1; tentatively, D is TRBD1 (5 bases). The CDR3 has 10 residues. Germline V gene lookup returns CDR1 GTSNPN and CDR2 SVGIG (reference sequence). Trimming pared 8 bases from V and 9 bases from J, leaving 13 bases between.

The chain carries TRBV25-1 and TRBJ1-2; possibly TRBD1 for D (6 bases). V was cut by 2 bases and J by 4 bases, with 14 bases left in between. The CDR3 has 15 residues. Germline V gene data show CDR1 as MGHDK and CDR2 as SYGVNS. DNA of the CDR3: TGTGCCAGCAGTGAACCAGGGGAGTTATCCTATGGCTACACCTTC. Translating it yields CASSEPGELSYGYTF.

In its sample, this clone was seen once. The rearrangement joins TRBV4-1 to TRBJ2-7, with D possibly being TRBD1 (6 bases). Deletions cut 2 bases from V and 4 bases from J, with 12 bases between. The CDR3 loop spans 14 amino acids. Germline V gives CDR1 MGHRA, CDR2 YSYEKL. CDR3 DNA sequence: TGCGCCAGCAGCCAACAGGGGCTGGGGTACGAGCAGTACTTC. It is translated as CASSQQGLGYEQYF.

The rearrangement joins TRBV6-5 to TRBJ2-3; 7 positions match TRBD2. V lost 2 bases and J lost 3; bases outside the gene matches: 8. Germline-derived CDR1 and CDR2 are MNHEY and SVGAGI. This CDR3 has 16 amino acids. CDR3 sequence reads: CASSYDGGSVTDTQYF. CDR3 DNA: TGTGCCAGCAGTTACGACGGCGGGAGCGTTACAGATACGCAGTATTTT.

The chain uses TRBV30 and TRBJ1-1, with D possibly matching TRBD1 (6 bases). The CDR3 has 12 amino acids. Trimming shortened V by 8 bases and J by 2 bases, and 12 bases separated the two germline ends. From germline, CDR1 is GTSNPN and CDR2 SVGIG (reference sequence). CDR3 DNA: TGTGCCGGAAGGGACACCAACACTGAAGCTTTCTTT. This gives the protein CAGRDTNTEAFF.

The V call is TRBV27, the J call TRBJ2-7; no firm D call. This CDR3 is 11 amino acids long. V was trimmed by 10 bases and J by 0 bases, leaving 7 bases between them. The germline gives CDR1 MNHEY, CDR2 SMNVEV (reference sequence). CDR3 sequence reads: CATRSSYEQYF. As DNA, the CDR3 is TGTGCCACCCGGAGCTCCTACGAGCAGTACTTC.

This clone has only one observation. The V and J genes are TRBV25-1 and TRBJ1-1; no firm D call. Germline CDR1 is MGHDK and CDR2 is SYGVNS. V lost 1 base and J 1 base, leaving 7 bases between the germline ends. The CDR3 runs 14 residues. This chain's CDR3 is CASSESSGNTEAFF. Here the CDR3 DNA reads TGTGCCAGCAGTGAATCCTCAGGGAACACTGAAGCTTTCTTT. The variable domain in full, with the rest retrieved from reference TRBV25-1 and TRBJ1-1, is EADIYQTPRYLVIGTGKKITLECSQTMGHDKMYWYQQDPGMELHLIHYSYGVNSTEKGDLSSESTVSRIRTEHFPLTLESARPSHTSQYLCASSESSGNTEAFFGQGTRLTVV.

The chain recombines TRBV7-2 with TRBJ2-1; 8 nucleotides line up with TRBD2. The CDR3 length is 15 residues. The germline gives CDR1 SGHTA, CDR2 FQGNSA. Trimming took 5 bases from V and 9 from J; bases not matched to a gene: 12. In DNA form, the CDR3 reads TGTGCCAGCAGCCTTACTAGCGGATCCGTCGGTGAGCAGTTCTTC. It yields the protein CASSLTSGSVGEQFF.

In its sample, this clone was seen once. The CDR3 here is CASRVDLAGGPDTQYF. The CDR3 DNA sequence: TGCGCCAGCAGAGTTGACCTAGCGGGAGGCCCAGATACGCAGTATTTT. The chain carries TRBV5-1 and TRBJ2-3, with TRBD2 matching over 11 bases. Germline assignment: CDR1 SGHRS and CDR2 YFSETQ. This CDR3 has 16 residues. The ends lost 5 bases at V and 4 bases at J; junction bases unmatched: 9.

The rearrangement links TRBV7-2 to TRBJ1-4; D might be TRBD1 (6 bases). Germline V gene sequence: CDR1 SGHTA, CDR2 FQGNSA. The CDR3 loop spans 15 amino acids. With 5 bases removed from V and 8 bases from J, the gap between germline ends came to 18 bases. CDR3 sequence reads: CASSLFQGKGEKLFF. The CDR3 DNA sequence: TGTGCCAGCAGCCTCTTCCAGGGGAAGGGAGAAAAACTGTTTTTT. Full variable domain (rest looked up from reference TRBV7-2 and TRBJ1-4): GAGVSQSPSNKVTEKGKDVELRCDPISGHTALYWYRQSLGQGLEFLIYFQGNSAPDKSGLPSDRFSAERTGGSVSTLTIQRTQQEDSAVYLCASSLFQGKGEKLFFGSGTQLSVL.

V gene TRBV5-1 combines with J gene TRBJ2-7, with D possibly matching TRBD1 (6 bases). Germline V gene lookup returns CDR1 SGHRS and CDR2 YFSETQ. Trimming removed 4 bases from V and 0 bases from J, with 11 bases in between. The length of the CDR3 is 14 residues. CDR3 sequence (DNA): TGCGCCAGCAGCGGGTCGACAGGCTCCTACGAGCAGTACTTC. It yields the protein CASSGSTGSYEQYF.

Here the CDR3 DNA reads TGTGCCAGCTCCGCGGGACAGGGAAACTATGGCTACACCTTC. Translated, it gives CASSAGQGNYGYTF. This chain links TRBV18 with TRBJ1-2, with 9 bases aligning to TRBD1. CDR1 KGHSH and CDR2 LQKENI come from the germline V gene. V was clipped by 6 bases and J by 2 bases; unmatched bases: 4. CDR3 size: 14 residues.

The chain recombines TRBV5-1 with TRBJ2-5; 10 bases match TRBD1. This CDR3 spans 16 amino acids. Germline V gene sequence: CDR1 SGHRS, CDR2 YFSETQ. Trimming cost V 0 bases and J 4 bases; bases outside gene matches: 6. The CDR3 sequence is CASSLVAGTGVETQYF. The DNA of the CDR3 is TGCGCCAGCAGCTTGGTTGCTGGGACAGGGGTAGAGACCCAGTACTTC.

V is TRBV7-2 and J is TRBJ2-1; 7 nucleotides match TRBD2. This CDR3 region has 17 residues. Germline CDR1 is SGHTA and CDR2 is FQGNSA. With V trimmed by 4 bases and J by 7 bases, 16 bases remained unmatched. As DNA, the CDR3 is TGTGCCAGCAGCTCACTCCCTCTAGCGGCCTTTCAAAATGAGCAGTTCTTC. Protein: CASSSLPLAAFQNEQFF. The full variable domain, with the rest looked up from reference TRBV7-2 and TRBJ2-1, is GAGVSQSPSNKVTEKGKDVELRCDPISGHTALYWYRQSLGQGLEFLIYFQGNSAPDKSGLPSDRFSAERTGGSVSTLTIQRTQQEDSAVYLCASSSLPLAAFQNEQFFGPGTRLTVL.

The chain joins TRBV5-4 to TRBJ2-1, with 8 bases that match TRBD2. The CDR3 runs to 16 residues. V shed 5 bases, J shed 3 bases, and the junction held 10 bases outside the gene matches. Germline V gene sequence: CDR1 SGHNT, CDR2 YYREEE (reference sequence). The CDR3 nucleotides read TGTGCCAGCAGTACTCCCAGCGGGAGTAGCTACAATGAGCAGTTCTTC. Its translation is CASSTPSGSSYNEQFF.